This T cell receptor (beta chain) stems from a study of beta chain features in type 1 diabetes (dated by TCRdb to 2016 to 2018). For context, the study as a whole: Mean age, gender distribution, total cell number and subset yield did not differ between patients and healthy donors. A total of about 99,000,000 sorted cells were examined across all samples, and RNA yield correlated strongly with the number of cells per subset. The study compared the TCRB repertoires of sorted circulating CD4+ T cell subsets in recently diagnosed type 1 diabetes patients with those in matched healthy donors. Regulatory and stem cell-like memory subsets were obtained from only 8 patients and roughly eight healthy donors, while naive and central memory subsets were obtained from all 28 donors. The study at large found these results: Type 1 diabetes patients showed a moderate but significant shortening of TCRB CDR3 length in all four CD4+ subsets. PCR may preferentially amplify shorter templates, but because patient and control samples were amplified and corrected together, any resulting skew would affect both groups equally. The naive, central memory and regulatory TCRB repertoires appeared to resemble one another more closely among patients than among healthy donors. Because cDNA was sequenced instead of genomic DNA, activated cells with high expression could be over-represented, although the groups did not differ in activation or CD3 levels. At VDJ recombination sites, patients with type 1 diabetes made fewer insertions and deleted more nucleotides, a pattern implying thymic rearrangement abnormalities. Because the HLA sub-analyses included only small numbers of individuals, any influence of HLA type on TCRB rearrangement was left unresolved.

This clone has a handful of counts. Its antigen remains unidentified. It has no much larger one-base neighbor in the sample; base qualities were not kept. Each donor gave one peripheral blood draw, averaging approximately 0.12 L, which was collected into heparinised tubes. Naive, central memory, regulatory and stem cell-like memory CD4+ T cells were sorted on a BD FACSAria II using a panel including CD45RO, CCR7, CD25, CD127, CD95 and CD27. All sorted populations exceeded 95% purity. PBMCs were separated immediately by Lymphoprep density gradient centrifugation and were stained directly, without being cultured. So that batch effects would be minimized, each experiment stained and sorted samples in pairs, pairing one healthy donor with one patient. The entire isolated RNA was reverse transcribed using the High Capacity cDNA Reverse Transcription Kit, and thus expressed TCRB transcripts were sequenced. Naive, central memory and regulatory T cell samples underwent deep immunoSEQ sequencing, averaging approximately 3.3 million total reads per sample. Sorted cells were lysed in RLT buffer and RNA was extracted with DNase-treated RNeasy Micro or Mini kits, depending on cell number. Each cell subset was processed on its own to prevent cross-contamination, while patient and healthy donor samples were processed together. TCRB sequences were amplified from cDNA with the immunoSEQ multiplex PCR, producing 87-bp fragments spanning the CDR3 region. Sequencing of the amplicons was done on the Illumina HiSeq platform. Per the original workflow: Synthetic template baselines were used to correct PCR bias computationally, reads within Hamming distance 2 were collapsed together, and singletons that could not be merged were discarded. Reads were aligned against IMGT to assign V, D and J genes, CDR3 length and insertions or deletions at six rearrangement sites. Clonotype counts were normalized to sorted cell number within each subset before computing true diversity and Gini coefficients with the tcR R package. The overlap coefficient, calculated on TCRB nucleotide sequences, was used to measure repertoire sharing. Out-of-frame TCRB sequences from naive cells were analyzed to stand in for the pre-selection repertoire. TCRdb re-hosts the immuneACCESS table, in-frame sequences only. Its copies lack some clones; in the studies checked, an unresolved V gene accounts for under half of them, and the cause for the rest is not known. For V, J and clone size, that table is used; D and trimming come from the DNA. Present in this sample are around 400,000 clones, roughly an eighth of which were seen just once. The ten most abundant clones make up approximately 0.015% of the sample.

The CDR3 numbers 18 residues from cysteine through phenylalanine. Of all the DNA, just the CDR3 is kept, 54 bases in frame from base 1. The germline V gene supplies CDR1 MGHRA and CDR2 YSYEKL. Trimming costs V 1 base and J 4 bases, and their ends lie 20 bases apart. The origin of this receptor is a man aged 18 to 30 in good health. The receptor chain draws on TRBV4-1 and TRBJ1-5, and the D gene may be TRBD1, 6 bases matching. Sequences were obtained from naive CD4+ T cells from blood. In light of the paper, this sample's cell subset or site label describes: true naive CD4+ T cells. At the DNA level, the sequence is TGCGCCAGCAGCCAAGGTCTTATCCGGGGGGCGTATAATCAGCCCCAGCATTTT. This translates into CASSQGLIRGAYNQPQHF.